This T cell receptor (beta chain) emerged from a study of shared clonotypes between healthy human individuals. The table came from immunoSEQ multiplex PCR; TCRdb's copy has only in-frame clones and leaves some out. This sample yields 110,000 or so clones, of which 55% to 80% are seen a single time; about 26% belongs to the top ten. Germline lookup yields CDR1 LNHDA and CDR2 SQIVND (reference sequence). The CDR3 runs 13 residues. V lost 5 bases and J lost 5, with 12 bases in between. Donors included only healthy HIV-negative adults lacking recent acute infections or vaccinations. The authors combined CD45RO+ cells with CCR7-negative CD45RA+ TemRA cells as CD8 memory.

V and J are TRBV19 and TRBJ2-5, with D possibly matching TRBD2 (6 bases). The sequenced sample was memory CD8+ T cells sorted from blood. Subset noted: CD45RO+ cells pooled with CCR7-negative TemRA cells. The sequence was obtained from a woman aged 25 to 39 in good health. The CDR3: CASSGTVKETQYF. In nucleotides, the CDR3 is TGTGCCAGTAGTGGGACTGTCAAGGAGACCCAGTACTTC.